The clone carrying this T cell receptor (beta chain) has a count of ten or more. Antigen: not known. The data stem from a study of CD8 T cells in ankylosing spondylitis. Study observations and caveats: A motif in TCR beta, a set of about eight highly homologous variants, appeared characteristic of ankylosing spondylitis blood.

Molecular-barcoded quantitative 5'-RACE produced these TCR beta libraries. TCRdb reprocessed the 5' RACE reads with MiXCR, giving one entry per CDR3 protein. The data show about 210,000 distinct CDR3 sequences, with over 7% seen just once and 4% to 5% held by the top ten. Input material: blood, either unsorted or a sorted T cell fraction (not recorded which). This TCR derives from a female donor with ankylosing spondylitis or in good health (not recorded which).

CDR3 amino acids: CASEGTSLYEQFF. As DNA, the CDR3 is TGTGCCAGCGAAGGGACTAGCCTTTATGAGCAGTTCTTC. The rearrangement uses TRBV7-9 and TRBJ2-1; 9 nucleotides line up with TRBD2. V shed 8 bases, J shed 8 bases, and the junction held 7 bases outside the gene matches. This CDR3 contains 13 residues. Germline CDR1 and CDR2: SEHNR and FQNEAQ (reference sequence).